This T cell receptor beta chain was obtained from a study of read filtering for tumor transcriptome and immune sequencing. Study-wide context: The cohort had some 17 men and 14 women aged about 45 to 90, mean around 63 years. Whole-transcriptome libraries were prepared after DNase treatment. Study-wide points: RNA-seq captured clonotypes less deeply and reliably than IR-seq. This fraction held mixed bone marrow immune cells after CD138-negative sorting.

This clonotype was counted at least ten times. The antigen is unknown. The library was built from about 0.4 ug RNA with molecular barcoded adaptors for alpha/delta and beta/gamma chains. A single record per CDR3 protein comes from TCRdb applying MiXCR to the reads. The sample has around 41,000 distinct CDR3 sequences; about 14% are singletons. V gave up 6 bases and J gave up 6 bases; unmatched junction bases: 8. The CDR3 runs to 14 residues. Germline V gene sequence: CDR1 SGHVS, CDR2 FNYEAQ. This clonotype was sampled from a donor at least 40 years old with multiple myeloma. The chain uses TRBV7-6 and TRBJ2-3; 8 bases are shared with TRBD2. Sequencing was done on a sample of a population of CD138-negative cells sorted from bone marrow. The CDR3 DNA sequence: TGTGCCAGCAGTATAAGTGGCGGGAGGGATACGCAGTATTTT. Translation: CASSISGGRDTQYF.